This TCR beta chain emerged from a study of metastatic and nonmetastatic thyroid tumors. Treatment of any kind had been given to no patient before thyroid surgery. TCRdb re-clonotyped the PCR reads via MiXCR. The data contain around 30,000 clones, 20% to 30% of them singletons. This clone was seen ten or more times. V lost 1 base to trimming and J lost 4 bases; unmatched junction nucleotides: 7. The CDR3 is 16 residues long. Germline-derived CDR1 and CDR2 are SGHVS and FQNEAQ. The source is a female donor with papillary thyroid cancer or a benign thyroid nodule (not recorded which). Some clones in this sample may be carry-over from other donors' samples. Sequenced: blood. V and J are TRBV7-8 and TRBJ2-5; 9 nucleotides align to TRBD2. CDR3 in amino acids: CASSLGSAGGIETQYF. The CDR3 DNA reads TGTGCCAGCAGCTTAGGATCAGCGGGAGGAATAGAGACCCAGTACTTC.